The rows below give T cell receptor beta chains drawn from one sample of a study of blood T cell repertoires in COVID-19. Some clones are missing from TCRdb's copy, which holds only in-frame ones; the method was immunoSEQ multiplex PCR. The sample lists some 350,000 clones; approximately 88% were seen once. The specimen sequenced was PBMCs or T cells enriched from blood (not recorded which). The receptors derive from a man aged 30-40 years who had recovered from COVID-19. The CDR3 runs from the conserved cysteine through the conserved F or W. A D gene is named only where the DNA matches it firmly. Rows may omit the clone size; those that give it use once, few, many or a size class.

15 | TRBJ2-2 | TRBD1 | NA | TRBV4-2 | CASSQVRQGAGELFF | TGTGCCAGCAGCCAAGTTAGACAGGGCGCCGGGGAGCTGTTTTTT
10 | TRBJ2-7 | NA | once | TRBV9 | CASTPSEQYF | TGTGCCAGCACCCCCAGCGAGCAGTACTTC
19 | TRBJ2-7 | TRBD1 | NA | TRBV18 | CASSPPGLSGRGLLYEQYF | TGTGCCAGCTCACCACCGGGACTGTCTGGCAGGGGGCTTCTCTACGAGCAGTACTTC
15 | TRBJ1-1 | NA | few | TRBV4-1 | CASSQHAGGYTEAFF | TGCGCCAGCAGCCAACATGCAGGCGGGTACACTGAAGCTTTCTTT
15 | TRBJ2-1 | TRBD1 | NA | TRBV11-2 | CASSLEVGQGHEQFF | TGTGCCAGCAGCTTAGAGGTAGGACAGGGACATGAGCAGTTCTTC
15 | TRBJ1-2 | NA | NA | TRBV5-1 | CASSLVGDSDYGYTF | TGCGCCAGCAGCTTGGTCGGGGATAGCGACTATGGCTACACCTTC
11 | TRBJ2-3 | NA | NA | TRBV18 | CASSSGDTQYF | TGTGCCAGCTCAAGCGGAGATACGCAGTATTTT
14 | TRBJ2-7 | TRBD2 | NA | TRBV6-5 | CASRGGAPSYEQYF | TGTGCCAGCCGGGGAGGGGCCCCTTCCTACGAGCAGTACTTC
15 | TRBJ2-2 | NA | NA | TRBV6-5 | CASSYSQGTTGELFF | TGTGCCAGCAGTTACTCCCAGGGGACCACCGGGGAGCTGTTTTTT
13 | TRBJ2-5 | TRBD2 | NA | TRBV6-5 | CASRLLAGGPQYF | TGTGCCAGCAGATTACTAGCGGGGGGGCCCCAGTACTTC
14 | TRBJ1-3 | TRBD1 | NA | TRBV28 | CASSLLGQGITIYF | TGTGCCAGCAGTTTATTAGGACAGGGGATCACCATATATTTT
14 | TRBJ1-6 | NA | NA | TRBV27 | CASSLQETNSPLHF | TGTGCCAGCAGCCTACAGGAGACTAATTCACCCCTCCACTTT
12 | TRBJ1-2 | NA | few | TRBV2 | CASSEAGHGYTF | TGTGCCAGCAGTGAAGCTGGCCATGGCTACACCTTC
14 | TRBJ1-1 | NA | NA | TRBV18 | CASSPARETGKAFF | TGTGCCAGCTCACCAGCTAGGGAAACAGGGAAAGCTTTCTTT
16 | TRBJ2-1 | NA | NA | TRBV9 | CASSASRRGPYNEQFF | TGTGCCAGCAGCGCGTCCCGTAGAGGGCCCTACAATGAGCAGTTCTTC
15 | TRBJ2-1 | TRBD2 | once | TRBV7-8 | CASSTTSGGAHEQFF | TGTGCCAGCAGCACGACTAGCGGGGGGGCGCATGAGCAGTTCTTC
11 | TRBJ1-1 | NA | NA | TRBV20-1 | CSAGGNTEAFF | TGCAGTGCCGGGGGAAACACTGAAGCTTTCTTT
15 | TRBJ1-2 | TRBD1 | NA | TRBV7-9 | CASSSTGGAGYGYTF | TGTGCCAGCAGCTCCACAGGGGGCGCGGGCTATGGCTACACCTTC
18 | TRBJ2-1 | TRBD2 | NA | TRBV3-1/TRBV3-2 | CASSQERLAPRAYNEQFF | TGTGCCAGCAGCCAGGAGCGACTAGCGCCCCGGGCGTATAATGAGCAGTTCTTC
13 | TRBJ2-1 | TRBD1 | NA | TRBV27 | CASSGQGVSEQFF | TGTGCCAGCAGTGGACAGGGGGTGAGTGAGCAGTTCTTC
13 | TRBJ1-2 | NA | NA | TRBV11-2 | CASSPQVGQSYTF | TGTGCCAGCAGCCCACAAGTGGGGCAGAGCTACACCTTC
16 | TRBJ1-2 | NA | NA | TRBV5-1 | CASSSEGVGVNYGYTF | TGCGCCAGCAGCTCCGAGGGGGTTGGGGTGAACTATGGCTACACCTTC
13 | TRBJ2-7 | NA | NA | TRBV11-2 | CASSLDFPYEQYF | TGTGCCAGCAGCTTAGATTTCCCTTACGAGCAGTACTTC
14 | TRBJ1-1 | NA | once | TRBV9 | CASSVGGSGTEAFF | TGTGCCAGCAGCGTAGGTGGATCGGGTACTGAAGCTTTCTTT
11 | TRBJ1-1 | NA | NA | TRBV28 | CASSLDTEAFF | TGTGCCAGCAGTCTTGACACTGAAGCTTTCTTT
15 | TRBJ1-1 | NA | few | TRBV5-1 | CASSLSGQLNTEAFF | TGCGCCAGCAGCTTGTCAGGCCAGCTGAACACTGAAGCTTTCTTT
15 | TRBJ1-2 | NA | NA | TRBV3-1/TRBV3-2 | CASSQGAARLDGYTF | TGTGCCAGCAGCCAAGGGGCAGCCAGGTTAGACGGCTACACCTTC
12 | TRBJ1-4 | NA | few | TRBV30 | CAWNRADEKLFF | TGTGCCTGGAACAGGGCCGATGAAAAACTGTTTTTT
14 | TRBJ2-1 | TRBD1 | NA | TRBV12-5 | CASGDRELDGEQFF | TGTGCTAGTGGGGACAGGGAGTTGGACGGTGAGCAGTTCTTC
13 | TRBJ2-2 | TRBD1 | NA | TRBV19 | CASDRGRSGELFF | TGTGCCAGTGACAGGGGGCGAAGCGGGGAGCTGTTTTTT
18 | TRBJ2-6 | TRBD2 | NA | TRBV24-1 | CATSGLAGGPTGANVLTF | TGTGCCACCAGCGGACTAGCGGGGGGGCCCACTGGGGCCAACGTCCTGACTTTC
15 | TRBJ1-1 | TRBD1 | NA | TRBV7-9 | CASSRIGTAPTEAFF | TGTGCCAGCAGTCGTATTGGGACAGCCCCCACTGAAGCTTTCTTT
13 | TRBJ2-1 | TRBD1 | NA | TRBV5-5 | CASSSYRGNEQFF | TGTGCCAGCAGCTCTTACAGGGGCAATGAGCAGTTCTTC
13 | TRBJ1-1 | TRBD1 | NA | TRBV6-5 | CASNRPGTGVAFF | TGTGCCAGCAATCGTCCCGGGACAGGGGTTGCTTTCTTT
16 | TRBJ2-7 | NA | NA | TRBV21-1 | CASSLRPQGAAYEQYF | TGTGCCAGCAGCCTACGACCCCAGGGGGCGGCCTACGAGCAGTACTTC
14 | TRBJ1-4 | NA | NA | TRBV5-4 | CASSIQGFDEKLFF | TGTGCCAGCAGCATACAGGGTTTTGATGAAAAACTGTTTTTT
14 | TRBJ1-1 | NA | NA | TRBV3-1/TRBV3-2 | CASSYPAPRGEAFF | TGTGCCAGCAGCTACCCTGCCCCCAGGGGTGAAGCTTTCTTT
17 | TRBJ1-5 | NA | NA | TRBV3-1/TRBV3-2 | CASSQDVIEISNQPQHF | TGTGCCAGCAGCCAAGATGTGATAGAGATTAGCAATCAGCCCCAGCATTTT
14 | TRBJ1-4 | NA | NA | TRBV25-1 | CASSDSRAGEKLFF | TGTGCCAGCAGTGATTCCCGGGCGGGTGAAAAACTGTTTTTT
13 | TRBJ1-6 | NA | NA | TRBV19 | CASSALANSPLHF | TGTGCCAGTAGTGCTTTAGCTAACTCACCCCTCCACTTT
12 | TRBJ1-6 | TRBD1 | NA | TRBV4-2 | CASCRGDSPLHF | TGTGCCAGCTGCAGGGGGGATTCACCCCTCCACTTT